The sequence of this T cell receptor beta chain was determined in a study of T cells after yellow fever vaccination. This clonotype was seen repeatedly, ten times or more. Trimming cost V 4 bases and J 0 bases, with 16 bases left between them. The CDR3 loop spans 16 amino acids. Germline values: CDR1 SGHTA, CDR2 FQGNSA. TCRdb recomputed calls from the 5' RACE reads with MiXCR, one row per CDR3 protein. This sample has 300,000 to 350,000 distinct CDR3 sequences; 3.5% to 4.5% occur once, and the top ten carry roughly 19%. The V gene is TRBV7-2, the J gene TRBJ2-7; a possible D gene is TRBD1 (6 bases). Source: PBMCs, taken 15 days after the yellow fever booster vaccination. This receptor was identified in a young man who received the YFV17D yellow fever vaccine. The CDR3 DNA is TGTGCCAGCAGCTCCCGCGGACAGAAGAGCTCCTACGAGCAGTACTTC. Residues: CASSSRGQKSSYEQYF.